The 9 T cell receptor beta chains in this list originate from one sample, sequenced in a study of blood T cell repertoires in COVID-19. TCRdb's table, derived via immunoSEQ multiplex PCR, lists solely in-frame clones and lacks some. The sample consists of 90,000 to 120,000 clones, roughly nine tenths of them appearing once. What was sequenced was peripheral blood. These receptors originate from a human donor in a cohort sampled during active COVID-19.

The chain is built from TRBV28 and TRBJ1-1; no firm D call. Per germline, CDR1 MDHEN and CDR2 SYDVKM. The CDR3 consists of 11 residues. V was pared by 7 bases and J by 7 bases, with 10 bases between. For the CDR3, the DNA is TGTGCCAGCACCTCCCGCGGTGAAGCTTTCTTT. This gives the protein CASTSRGEAFF.

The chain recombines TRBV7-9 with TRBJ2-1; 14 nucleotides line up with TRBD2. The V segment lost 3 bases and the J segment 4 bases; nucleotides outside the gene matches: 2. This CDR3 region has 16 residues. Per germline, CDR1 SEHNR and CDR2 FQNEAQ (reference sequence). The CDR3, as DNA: TGTGCCAGCAGCTTGGGGACTAGCGGGGGTTACAATGAGCAGTTCTTC. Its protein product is CASSLGTSGGYNEQFF.

CDR3 bases: TGTGCCAGCAGCATGACTAGCGGGGGGGCCAATGAGCAGTTCTTC. As protein: CASSMTSGGANEQFF. This chain joins TRBV9 and TRBJ2-1, with TRBD2 identical over 14 bases. Germline V lookup: CDR1 SGDLS, CDR2 YYNGEE. V lost 4 bases, J lost 6 bases, and 3 bases stayed unmatched. The CDR3 is 15 amino acids.

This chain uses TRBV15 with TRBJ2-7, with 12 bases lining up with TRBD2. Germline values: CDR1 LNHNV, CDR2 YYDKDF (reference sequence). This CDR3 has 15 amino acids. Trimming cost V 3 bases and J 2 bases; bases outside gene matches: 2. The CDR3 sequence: CATSRRTSGTYEQYF. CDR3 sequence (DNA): TGTGCCACCAGCAGGAGGACTAGCGGGACCTACGAGCAGTACTTC.

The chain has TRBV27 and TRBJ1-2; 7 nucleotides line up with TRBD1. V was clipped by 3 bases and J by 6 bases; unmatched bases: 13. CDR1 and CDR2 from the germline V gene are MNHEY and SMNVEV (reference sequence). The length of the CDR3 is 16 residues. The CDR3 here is CASSFNGWTGFNGYTF. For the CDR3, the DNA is TGTGCCAGCAGTTTTAATGGGTGGACAGGTTTCAATGGCTACACCTTC.

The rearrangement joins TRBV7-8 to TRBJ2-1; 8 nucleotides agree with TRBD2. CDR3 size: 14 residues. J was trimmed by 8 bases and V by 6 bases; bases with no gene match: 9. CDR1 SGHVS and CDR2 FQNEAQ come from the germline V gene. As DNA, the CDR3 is TGTGCCAGCAGAAAAGAGCGGGAGAAGGATGAGCAGTTCTTC. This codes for CASRKEREKDEQFF.

This CDR3 is CAWSGTGTGGPGTPYNEQFF. The CDR3 bases are TGTGCCTGGAGTGGGACCGGGACAGGGGGCCCCGGGACTCCATACAATGAGCAGTTCTTC. The chain combines TRBV30 with TRBJ2-1, with 12 bases fitting TRBD1. The CDR3 runs 20 residues. V lost 1 base and J lost 4; bases outside the gene matches: 17. CDR1 is GTSNPN, CDR2 SVGIG, per germline (reference sequence).

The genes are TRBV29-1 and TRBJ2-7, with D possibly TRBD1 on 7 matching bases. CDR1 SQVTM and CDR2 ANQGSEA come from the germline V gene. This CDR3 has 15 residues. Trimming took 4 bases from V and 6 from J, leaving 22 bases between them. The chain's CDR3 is CSVVPQGGFYGEQYF. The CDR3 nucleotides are TGCAGCGTTGTGCCCCAGGGGGGATTTTATGGCGAGCAGTACTTC.

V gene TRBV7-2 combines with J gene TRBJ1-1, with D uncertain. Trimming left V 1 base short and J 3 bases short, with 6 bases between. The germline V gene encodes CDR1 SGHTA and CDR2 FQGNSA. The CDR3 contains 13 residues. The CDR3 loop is CASSLGHYTEAFF. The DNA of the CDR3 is TGTGCCAGCAGCTTAGGACATTACACTGAAGCTTTCTTT.